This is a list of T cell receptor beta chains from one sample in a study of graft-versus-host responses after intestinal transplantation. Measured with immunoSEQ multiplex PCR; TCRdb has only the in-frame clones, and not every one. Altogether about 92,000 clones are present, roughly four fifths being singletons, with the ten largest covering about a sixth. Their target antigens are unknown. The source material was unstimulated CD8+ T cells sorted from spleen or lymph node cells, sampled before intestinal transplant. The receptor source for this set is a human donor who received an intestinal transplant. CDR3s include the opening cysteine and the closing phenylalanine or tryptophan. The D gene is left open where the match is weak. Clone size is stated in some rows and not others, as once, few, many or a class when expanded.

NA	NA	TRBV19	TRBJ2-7	TGTGCCAGTAGTATTACCGGGAGTGCCTACGAGCAGTACTTC	CASSITGSAYEQYF
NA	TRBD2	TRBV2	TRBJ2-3	TGTGCCAGCAAAGATAGCGGGGGCCTAAGCACAGATACGCAGTATTTT	CASKDSGGLSTDTQYF
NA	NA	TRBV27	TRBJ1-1	TGTGCCAGCAGTTTAAGTTTGAACACTGAAGCTTTCTTT	CASSLSLNTEAFF
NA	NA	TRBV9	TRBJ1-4	TGTGCCAGCAGCGTAGGGACTAATGAAAAACTGTTTTTT	CASSVGTNEKLFF
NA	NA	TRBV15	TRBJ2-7	TGTGCCACCAGCAGAGGCAGAGGGGCCTACGAGCAGTACTTC	CATSRGRGAYEQYF
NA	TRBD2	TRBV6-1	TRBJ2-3	TGTGCCAGCAGTGACACCTTTAGGGACTACCAACCTGGGTTAGATACGCAGTATTTT	CASSDTFRDYQPGLDTQYF
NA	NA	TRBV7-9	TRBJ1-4	TGTGCCAGCAGCTCGAAACAGGGTTTGTGGGAAAAACTGTTTTTT	CASSSKQGLWEKLFF
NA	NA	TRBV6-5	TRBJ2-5	TGTGCCAGCAGTTACTCGACTGTTAAGGAAGAGACCCAGTACTTC	CASSYSTVKEETQYF
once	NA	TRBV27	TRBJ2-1	TGTGCCAGCAGTTCTATCAGGGTTACTTACAATGAGCAGTTCTTC	CASSSIRVTYNEQFF
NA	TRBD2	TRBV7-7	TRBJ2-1	TGTGCTAGCAGCCCACGGGCTAGCGGGCACAATGAGCAGTTCTTC	CASSPRASGHNEQFF
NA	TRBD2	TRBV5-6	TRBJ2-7	TGTGCCAGCAGCTTCCCGCGGGAGGGCTACGAGCAGTACTTC	CASSFPREGYEQYF
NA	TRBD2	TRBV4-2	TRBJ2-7	TGTGCCAGCAGCCAAGATGAACTAGCGGGACCCTACGAGCAGTACTTC	CASSQDELAGPYEQYF
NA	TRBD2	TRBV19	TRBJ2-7	TGTGCCAGTAGTGGGCTAGCGGGAGGCTACGAGCAGTACTTC	CASSGLAGGYEQYF
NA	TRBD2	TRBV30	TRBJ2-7	TGTGCCTGGGCCTCTAGCGGGGGGGCGCACGAGCAGTACTTC	CAWASSGGAHEQYF
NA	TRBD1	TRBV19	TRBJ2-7	TGTGCCAGTAGTCCGGGACAGGGGTCCTCCTACGAGCAGTACTTC	CASSPGQGSSYEQYF
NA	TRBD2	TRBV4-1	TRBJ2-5	TGCGCCAGCAGCCAGAAAACGGGAGGGTTAGGAGAGACCCAGTACTTC	CASSQKTGGLGETQYF
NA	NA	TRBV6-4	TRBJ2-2	TGTGCCAGCAGTGACTCGAACGGGCCAGGGGAGCTGTTTTTT	CASSDSNGPGELFF
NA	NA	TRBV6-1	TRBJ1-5	TGTGCCAGCAGCCGGGACGGTTCCTACAATCAGCCCCAGCATTTT	CASSRDGSYNQPQHF
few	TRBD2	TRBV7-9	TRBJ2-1	TGTGCCAGCAGCTTAGGGACGGGCGGGGGGAGCTCCTACAATGAGCAGTTCTTC	CASSLGTGGGSSYNEQFF
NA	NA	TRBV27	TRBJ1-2	TGTGCCACCCCCCGCAGGGGAACTTATGGCTACACCTTC	CATPRRGTYGYTF
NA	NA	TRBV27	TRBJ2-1	TGTGCCAGCAGTTTCGGATATGAGCAGTTCTTC	CASSFGYEQFF
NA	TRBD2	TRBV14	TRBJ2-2	TGTGCCAGCAGCCCGCCGGGACTAGCGGGAACCGGGGAGCTGTTTTTT	CASSPPGLAGTGELFF
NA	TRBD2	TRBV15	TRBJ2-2	TGTGCCACCAGCAGGGCGGGGGGCCTGACCGGGGAGCTGTTTTTT	CATSRAGGLTGELFF
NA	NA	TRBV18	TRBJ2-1	TGTGCCAGCTCACCACAGCCCTACAATGAGCAGTTCTTC	CASSPQPYNEQFF
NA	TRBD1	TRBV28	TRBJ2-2	TGTGCCAGCAGTTTATACTATGCCGCGTTGGACAGGACCTACACCGGGGAGCTGTTTTTT	CASSLYYAALDRTYTGELFF
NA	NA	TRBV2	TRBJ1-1	TGTGCCAGCAGTGATGGGGTAGGGGTTGAAGCTTTCTTT	CASSDGVGVEAFF
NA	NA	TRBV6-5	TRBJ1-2	TGTGCCAGCAGTTATCAGGGACTTAACTATGGCTACACCTTC	CASSYQGLNYGYTF
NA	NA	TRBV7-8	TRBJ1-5	TGTGCCAGCAGCTTAGCGGGGGGGGGTAGTGGCCAGCCCCAGCATTTT	CASSLAGGGSGQPQHF
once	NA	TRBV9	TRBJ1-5	TGTGCCAGCAGCGCGACGTATAGCAATCAGCCCCAGCATTTT	CASSATYSNQPQHF
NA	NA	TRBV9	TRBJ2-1	TGTGCCAGCAGCGTAGGCCCTTACAATGAGCAGTTCTTC	CASSVGPYNEQFF
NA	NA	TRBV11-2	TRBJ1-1	TGTGCCAGCAGCTTAGAAGGGTGGGGCACTGAAGCTTTCTTT	CASSLEGWGTEAFF
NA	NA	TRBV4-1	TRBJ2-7	TGCGCCAGCAGCCAAGATCGGAAGAGTAATTGGGGGACGGCCAGCTCCTACGAGCAGTACTTC	CASSQDRKSNWGTASSYEQYF
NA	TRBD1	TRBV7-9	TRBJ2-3	TGTGCCAGCAGCTTGAACCGGGACAGGGTCCATTTT	CASSLNRDRVHF
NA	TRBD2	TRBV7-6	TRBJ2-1	TGTGCCAGCAGCCAAGACGAGCGGGGATTGTACAATGAGCAGTTCTTC	CASSQDERGLYNEQFF
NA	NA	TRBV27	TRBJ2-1	TGTGCCAGCAGTGCCCTCTTTGACAATGAGCAGTTCTTC	CASSALFDNEQFF